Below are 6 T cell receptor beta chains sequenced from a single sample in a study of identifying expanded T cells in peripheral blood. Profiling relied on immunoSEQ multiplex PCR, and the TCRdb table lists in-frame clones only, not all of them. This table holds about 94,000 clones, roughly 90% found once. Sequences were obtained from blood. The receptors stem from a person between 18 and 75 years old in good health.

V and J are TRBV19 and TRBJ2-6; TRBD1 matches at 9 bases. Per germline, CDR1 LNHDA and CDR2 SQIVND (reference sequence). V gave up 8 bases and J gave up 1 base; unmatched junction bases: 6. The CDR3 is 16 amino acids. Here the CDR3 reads CASGGTGTSGANVLTF. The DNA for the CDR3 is TGTGCCAGTGGCGGGACAGGGACTTCTGGGGCCAACGTCCTGACTTTC.

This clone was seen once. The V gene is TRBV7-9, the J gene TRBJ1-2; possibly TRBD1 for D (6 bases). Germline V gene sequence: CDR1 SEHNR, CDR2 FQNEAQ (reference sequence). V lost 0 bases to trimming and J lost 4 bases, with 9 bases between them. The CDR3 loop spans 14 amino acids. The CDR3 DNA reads TGTGCCAGCAGCTTAGCCGGACAGTTCTATGGCTACACCTTC. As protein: CASSLAGQFYGYTF.

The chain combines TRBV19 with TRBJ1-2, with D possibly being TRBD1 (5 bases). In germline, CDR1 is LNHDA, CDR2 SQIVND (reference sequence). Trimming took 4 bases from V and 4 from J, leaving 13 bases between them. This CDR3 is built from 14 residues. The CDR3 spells CASSTSPDSYGYTF. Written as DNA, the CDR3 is TGTGCCAGTAGTACCAGTCCCGACAGCTATGGCTACACCTTC. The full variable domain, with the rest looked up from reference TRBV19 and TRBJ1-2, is DGGITQSPKYLFRKEGQNVTLSCEQNLNHDAMYWYRQDPGQGLRLIYYSQIVNDFQKGDIAEGYSVSREKKESFPLTVTSAQKNPTAFYLCASSTSPDSYGYTFGSGTRLTVV.

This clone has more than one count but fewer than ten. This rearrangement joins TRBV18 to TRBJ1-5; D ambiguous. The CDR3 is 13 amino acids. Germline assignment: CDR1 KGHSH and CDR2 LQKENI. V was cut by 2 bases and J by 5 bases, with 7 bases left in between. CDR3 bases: TGTGCCAGCTCACCAACAGTGGATCAGCCCCAGCATTTT. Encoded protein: CASSPTVDQPQHF.

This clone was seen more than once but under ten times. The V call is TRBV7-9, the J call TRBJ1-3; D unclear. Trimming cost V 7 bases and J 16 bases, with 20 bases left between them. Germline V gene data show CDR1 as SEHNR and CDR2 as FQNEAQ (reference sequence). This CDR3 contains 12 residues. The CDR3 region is CASTIGSGGRYF. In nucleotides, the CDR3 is TGTGCCAGCACCATTGGGTCGGGAGGTCGTTATTTT.

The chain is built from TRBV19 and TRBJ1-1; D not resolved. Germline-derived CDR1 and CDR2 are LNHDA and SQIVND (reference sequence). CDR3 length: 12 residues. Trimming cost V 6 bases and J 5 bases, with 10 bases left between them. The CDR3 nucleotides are TGTGCCAGTAGGATTTCGGGAACTGAAGCTTTCTTT. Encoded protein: CASRISGTEAFF. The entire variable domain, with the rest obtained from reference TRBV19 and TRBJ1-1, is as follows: DGGITQSPKYLFRKEGQNVTLSCEQNLNHDAMYWYRQDPGQGLRLIYYSQIVNDFQKGDIAEGYSVSREKKESFPLTVTSAQKNPTAFYLCASRISGTEAFFGQGTRLTVV.